These 17 T cell receptor beta chains originate from one sample sequenced in a study of immune evolution from preneoplasia to lung adenocarcinoma (dated by TCRdb to about 2021). Library preparation employed the immunoSEQ multiplex PCR assay. Entries here come from immuneACCESS through TCRdb and include only in-frame sequences with V and J called. Some clones fail to appear in such tables; in the studies checked, an unresolved V gene covers under half of the shortfall, and the cause of the remainder is unknown. The sample profile shows several thousand clones; nearly 90% of them were found once. 2.3% of the sample belongs to the ten largest clones. The sample comprised FFPE invasive lung adenocarcinoma tissue. The label giving this sample's cell subset or site can be read as: frankly invasive lung adenocarcinoma (ADC). These receptors came from a person between 65 and 79 years old with invasive lung adenocarcinoma.

This clone was recorded only once. J is TRBJ2-1 and V is TRBV15, with unresolved D. Germline V lookup: CDR1 LNHNV, CDR2 YYDKDF (reference sequence). The V gene lost 4 bases and the J gene lost 6 bases, with 7 bases spanning the gap. The CDR3 is 12 residues long. The CDR3 bases are TGTGCCACCAGCAAGGGCGGCAATGAGCAGTTCTTC. Protein sequence: CATSKGGNEQFF.

V and J are TRBV2 and TRBJ1-1, with D maybe TRBD1 (5 bases). Between the trimmed V and J ends, which lost 7 bases and 5 bases, there was a span of 14 bases. From germline, CDR1 is SNHLY and CDR2 FYNNEI. This CDR3 comprises 13 residues. CDR3 sequence reads: CASKQGSETEAFF. In nucleotides, the CDR3 is TGTGCCAGCAAGCAGGGTAGTGAGACTGAAGCTTTCTTT.

V is TRBV28 and J is TRBJ2-7; TRBD1 matches 10 bases. This CDR3 is 14 amino acids long. Germline loops: CDR1 MDHEN, CDR2 SYDVKM. V lost 5 bases and J lost 5; bases outside the gene matches: 6. CDR3 bases: TGTGCCAGCAGTCGCCAGGGACAGGGGAACGAGCAGTACTTC. Translating gives CASSRQGQGNEQYF.

The genes are TRBV5-1 and TRBJ1-2; 10 bases agree with TRBD1. V shed 0 bases, J shed 6 bases, and the junction held 5 bases outside the gene matches. The CDR3 has 15 residues. In germline, CDR1 is SGHRS, CDR2 YFSETQ. CDR3 loop: CASSLVGTGVNGYTF. The CDR3 nucleotides read TGCGCCAGCAGCTTGGTAGGGACAGGGGTAAATGGCTACACCTTC.

The chain links TRBV29-1 to TRBJ2-5; D gene unclear. The end of the DNA is better explained by TRBJ2-7, so the J call may be wrong. The CDR3 extends over 13 amino acids. The germline gives CDR1 SQVTM, CDR2 ANQGSEA. The chain's CDR3 is CSVARPPSYEQYF. Written as DNA, the CDR3 is TGCAGCGTTGCCCGTCCCCCCTCCTACGAGCAGTACTTC.

V gene TRBV6-5 combines with J gene TRBJ1-1; D gene ambiguous. Germline lookup yields CDR1 MNHEY and CDR2 SVGAGI. V lost 2 bases to trimming and J lost 1 base, with 11 bases between them. This CDR3 has 15 amino acids. As DNA, the CDR3 is TGTGCCAGCAGTTACGCCCGGTTCCCGAACACTGAAGCTTTCTTT. It yields the protein CASSYARFPNTEAFF.

This chain joins TRBV28 and TRBJ1-1, with a possible D match to TRBD1 (5 bases). Germline V CDR1 and CDR2: MDHEN, SYDVKM. The germline V and J ends were trimmed by 3 bases and 6 bases, with 20 bases remaining between them. The CDR3 is 16 amino acids. DNA for the CDR3: TGTGCCAGCAGTTTTCTTGGGTTGACGGGGGTCGCTGAAGCTTTCTTT. Its translation: CASSFLGLTGVAEAFF.

The V and J genes are TRBV5-6 and TRBJ1-2, with 7 bases matching TRBD1. Looked up from germline, CDR1 is SGHDT and CDR2 is YYEEEE. The CDR3 totals 14 residues. Trimming cost V 4 bases and J 8 bases; bases outside gene matches: 11. CDR3 residues: CASSRDTTGRGYTF. As DNA, the CDR3 is TGTGCCAGCAGCCGTGACACGACAGGGCGCGGCTACACCTTC.

The V gene is TRBV28, the J gene TRBJ1-2, with a tentative D call TRBD1 (5 bases). The V end lost 6 bases, the J end lost 4 bases, and 12 bases lay between the germline ends. The germline gives CDR1 MDHEN, CDR2 SYDVKM. The length of the CDR3 is 13 residues. The CDR3 here is CASRSPGGYGYTF. DNA of the CDR3: TGTGCCAGCAGGTCCCCCGGGGGCTATGGCTACACCTTC.

The chain is built from TRBV15 and TRBJ1-1, with D tentatively TRBD1 (5 bases). The CDR3 runs to 15 residues. Trimming left V 1 base short and J 2 bases short, with 11 bases between. Germline V gene lookup returns CDR1 LNHNV and CDR2 YYDKDF (reference sequence). The CDR3 spells CATSRVARANTEAFF. CDR3 DNA: TGTGCCACCAGCAGAGTCGCCAGGGCTAACACTGAAGCTTTCTTT. Using reference TRBV15 and TRBJ1-1 for the parts outside the CDR3, the full variable domain is DAMVIQNPRYQVTQFGKPVTLSCSQTLNHNVMYWYQQKSSQAPKLLFHYYDKDFNNEADTPDNFQSRRPNTSFCFLDIRSPGLGDTAMYLCATSRVARANTEAFFGQGTRLTVV.

J is TRBJ2-3 and V is TRBV29-1; TRBD2 is a possible D gene (5 bases). The CDR3 is 14 amino acids. V shed 7 bases and J shed 0 bases, with 14 bases lying between them. Germline values: CDR1 SQVTM, CDR2 ANQGSEA. DNA for the CDR3: TGCAGCGGCGGGCGAGATAAAAGCACAGATACGCAGTATTTT. Protein sequence: CSGGRDKSTDTQYF.

CDR3 region: CAWSGAYEAFF. CDR3 sequence (DNA): TGTGCCTGGAGTGGTGCATATGAAGCTTTCTTT. The chain links TRBV30 to TRBJ1-1; unclear D gene. Germline CDR1 GTSNPN, CDR2 SVGIG (reference sequence). V lost 1 base and J lost 7, with 7 bases in between. The CDR3 is 11 residues long.

V is TRBV29-1 and J is TRBJ2-5; 7 bases map to TRBD1. The CDR3 covers 15 residues. CDR1 and CDR2 from the germline V gene are SQVTM and ANQGSEA. Trimming cost V 4 bases and J 2 bases; bases outside gene matches: 10. CDR3 residues: CSVGKGQINQETQYF. CDR3 DNA sequence: TGCAGCGTTGGGAAGGGACAGATAAATCAAGAGACCCAGTACTTC.

In its sample, this clone was seen a few times. This rearrangement joins TRBV5-8 to TRBJ2-5; 8 bases align to TRBD1. The V and J ends lost 3 bases and 2 bases, in that order; junction bases with no gene match: 9. CDR1 is SGHTS and CDR2 is YDEGEE in the germline V gene. CDR3 length equals 16 residues. Written as DNA, the CDR3 is TGTGCCAGCAGCTACGGACAGGGAGGTCGGCAAGAGACCCAGTACTTC. Residues: CASSYGQGGRQETQYF.

The chain recombines TRBV5-1 with TRBJ1-3, with D unresolved. The CDR3 has 17 amino acids. Germline V gene data show CDR1 as SGHRS and CDR2 as YFSETQ. Trimming stripped 0 bases from V and 0 bases from J, with 13 bases between. For the CDR3, the DNA is TGCGCCAGCAGCTTGGGCAGGCCGGGTGGCTCTGGAAACACCATATATTTT. Amino acids: CASSLGRPGGSGNTIYF. The whole variable domain, filled in from reference TRBV5-1 and TRBJ1-3, reads KAGVTQTPRYLIKTRGQQVTLSCSPISGHRSVSWYQQTPGQGLQFLFEYFSETQRNKGNFPGRFSGRQFSNSRSEMNVSTLELGDSALYLCASSLGRPGGSGNTIYFGEGSWLTVV.

A few counts support this clone. The V and J genes are TRBV2 and TRBJ2-1, with 9 bases that match TRBD1. The CDR3 is made up of 14 amino acids. Per germline, CDR1 SNHLY and CDR2 FYNNEI. With 5 bases clipped from V and 9 bases from J, the junction kept 8 bases outside the gene matches. The CDR3, as DNA: TGTGCCAGCAGTTCTACCACAGGGGGCAGTGAGCAGTTCTTC. It translates to CASSSTTGGSEQFF.

V is TRBV19 and J is TRBJ2-3; D gene uncertain. Germline V CDR1 and CDR2: LNHDA, SQIVND (reference sequence). This CDR3 has 12 residues. Trimming left V 5 bases short and J 2 bases short, with 5 bases between. The CDR3 reads CASSSFTDTQYF. CDR3 bases: TGTGCCAGTAGTTCTTTCACAGATACGCAGTATTTT.